The rows below give T cell receptor beta chains drawn from one sample of a study of T cell changes during pregnancy in multiple sclerosis. Profiling relied on immunoSEQ multiplex PCR, and the TCRdb table lists in-frame clones only, not all of them. The sample comprises around 36,000 clones, 92% of which are singletons, and under 15% rests with the top ten. Sample: CD8+ T cells from peripheral blood mononuclear cells, taken in the first trimester of pregnancy. These receptors all stem from a female donor with multiple sclerosis, enrolled in a pregnancy study. The CDR3 runs from the conserved cysteine through the conserved F or W. A D gene is named only where the DNA matches it firmly. For some rows the clone size is stated as once, few or many, or as a class when expanded; others skip it.

j_gene: TRBJ1-2; d_gene: -; abundance: -; v_gene: TRBV6-4; CDR3nt: TGTGCCAGCAGTGACGCGGAAGATTATGGCTACACCTTC; CDR3aa: CASSDAEDYGYTF
j_gene: TRBJ1-4; d_gene: TRBD1; abundance: -; v_gene: TRBV5-1; CDR3nt: TGCGCCAACAGCGGTGGGGACAGGGGAGAAAAACTGTTTTTT; CDR3aa: CANSGGDRGEKLFF
j_gene: TRBJ2-2; d_gene: TRBD1; abundance: -; v_gene: TRBV7-3; CDR3nt: TGTGCCAGCAGCTCCGGGGGGACAGGGTGGACCGGGGAGCTGTTTTTT; CDR3aa: CASSSGGTGWTGELFF
j_gene: TRBJ2-7; d_gene: -; abundance: -; v_gene: TRBV19; CDR3nt: TGTGCCAGTAGTATTGGAGAGGGCGACTACGAGCAGTACTTC; CDR3aa: CASSIGEGDYEQYF
j_gene: TRBJ1-2; d_gene: TRBD1; abundance: -; v_gene: TRBV11-2; CDR3nt: TGTGCCAGCAGCTTACCGGACAGGGGATATAAGGCTAACTATGGCTACACCTTC; CDR3aa: CASSLPDRGYKANYGYTF
j_gene: TRBJ1-2; d_gene: -; abundance: -; v_gene: TRBV13; CDR3nt: TGTGCCAGCAGCCGCGCCGGGACACACTATGGCTACACCTTC; CDR3aa: CASSRAGTHYGYTF
j_gene: TRBJ1-1; d_gene: -; abundance: -; v_gene: TRBV27; CDR3nt: TGTGCCAGCAGTTTATCGGTAGACACTGAAGCTTTCTTT; CDR3aa: CASSLSVDTEAFF
j_gene: TRBJ2-1; d_gene: -; abundance: -; v_gene: TRBV9; CDR3nt: TGTGCCAGCAGCTCAGGGATTAGCTCCTACAATGAGCAGTTCTTC; CDR3aa: CASSSGISSYNEQFF
j_gene: TRBJ2-2; d_gene: -; abundance: -; v_gene: TRBV28; CDR3nt: TGTGCCAGCAGCACATGGGGGGTGCATGGCACCGGGGAGCTGTTTTTT; CDR3aa: CASSTWGVHGTGELFF
j_gene: TRBJ1-2; d_gene: -; abundance: -; v_gene: TRBV6-5; CDR3nt: TGTGCCAGCACCCGTCACAAGTATTCTAACTATGGCTACACCTTC; CDR3aa: CASTRHKYSNYGYTF
j_gene: TRBJ2-7; d_gene: -; abundance: -; v_gene: TRBV7-9; CDR3nt: TGTGCCAGCAGCCTCCGGACAGCCACCTACGAGCAGTACTTC; CDR3aa: CASSLRTATYEQYF
j_gene: TRBJ2-1; d_gene: -; abundance: -; v_gene: TRBV7-2; CDR3nt: TGTGCCAGCAGCTTAGGTCTTGAGGCCCCATGGGAGTTCTTC; CDR3aa: CASSLGLEAPWEFF
j_gene: TRBJ2-1; d_gene: TRBD2; abundance: -; v_gene: TRBV7-6; CDR3nt: TGTGCCAGCAGCCGAGGCGGGGGGGTGGATGAGCAGTTCTTC; CDR3aa: CASSRGGGVDEQFF
j_gene: TRBJ1-6; d_gene: TRBD1; abundance: few; v_gene: TRBV6-5; CDR3nt: TGTGCCAGCGGGGACAGAAATAATTCACCCCTCCACTTT; CDR3aa: CASGDRNNSPLHF
j_gene: TRBJ2-1; d_gene: -; abundance: -; v_gene: TRBV5-1; CDR3nt: TGCGCCAGCAGCTCTTACCGGGACTCTTACAATGAGCAGTTCTTC; CDR3aa: CASSSYRDSYNEQFF
j_gene: TRBJ2-3; d_gene: -; abundance: few; v_gene: TRBV11-2; CDR3nt: TGTGCCAGCAGTCATGACAGTGGTTATACAGATACGCAGTATTTT; CDR3aa: CASSHDSGYTDTQYF
j_gene: TRBJ2-1; d_gene: -; abundance: -; v_gene: TRBV6-4; CDR3nt: TGTGCCAGCAGTAACAGCCCGAGCTCCTACAATGAGCAGTTCTTC; CDR3aa: CASSNSPSSYNEQFF
j_gene: TRBJ1-6; d_gene: TRBD1; abundance: many; v_gene: TRBV14; CDR3nt: TGTGCCAGCAGCCGGAACCGACAGGGATCTTCACCCCTCCACTTT; CDR3aa: CASSRNRQGSSPLHF
j_gene: TRBJ2-1; d_gene: TRBD2; abundance: -; v_gene: TRBV9; CDR3nt: TGTGCCAGCAGCGTAGCTGGGCTAGCGGGGAACGGTGAGCAGTTCTTC; CDR3aa: CASSVAGLAGNGEQFF
j_gene: TRBJ2-7; d_gene: TRBD1; abundance: -; v_gene: TRBV27; CDR3nt: TGTGCCAGCAGTTTCTCCGGGACAGGGAACGAGCAGTACTTC; CDR3aa: CASSFSGTGNEQYF
j_gene: TRBJ2-7; d_gene: TRBD1; abundance: once; v_gene: TRBV27; CDR3nt: TGTGCCAGCAGTTTGGCCACAGGGGCCTACGAGCAGTACTTC; CDR3aa: CASSLATGAYEQYF
j_gene: TRBJ2-1; d_gene: -; abundance: -; v_gene: TRBV11-2; CDR3nt: TGTGCCAGCAGCTTATTCGGCGGGGAATACAATGAGCAGTTCTTC; CDR3aa: CASSLFGGEYNEQFF
j_gene: TRBJ2-7; d_gene: -; abundance: -; v_gene: TRBV2; CDR3nt: TGTGCCAGCAGTGATTCACTCCCTGGCGAGCAGTACTTC; CDR3aa: CASSDSLPGEQYF
j_gene: TRBJ2-3; d_gene: -; abundance: once; v_gene: TRBV27; CDR3nt: TGTGCCAGCAGCCCGCCGGGACTCAGCACAGATACGCAGTATTTT; CDR3aa: CASSPPGLSTDTQYF
j_gene: TRBJ1-2; d_gene: -; abundance: -; v_gene: TRBV27; CDR3nt: TGTGCCAGCAGTTTAACAGGGTCCAGCTATGGCTACACCTTC; CDR3aa: CASSLTGSSYGYTF
j_gene: TRBJ2-6; d_gene: -; abundance: -; v_gene: TRBV13; CDR3nt: TGTGCCAGCAGCTATACAGGGAGCTCTGGGGCCAACGTCCTGACTTTC; CDR3aa: CASSYTGSSGANVLTF
j_gene: TRBJ2-1; d_gene: TRBD2; abundance: -; v_gene: TRBV19; CDR3nt: TGTGCCAGTAGTATTACTAGCGCCTACAATGAGCAGTTCTTC; CDR3aa: CASSITSAYNEQFF
j_gene: TRBJ1-2; d_gene: TRBD1; abundance: -; v_gene: TRBV9; CDR3nt: TGTGCCAGCAGCGATGGACAGGATCATAACTATGGCTACACCTTC; CDR3aa: CASSDGQDHNYGYTF
j_gene: TRBJ2-2; d_gene: TRBD2; abundance: -; v_gene: TRBV6-4; CDR3nt: TGTGCCAGCAGTGACTCGGCTAGCGGGGATTCCGGGGAGCTGTTTTTT; CDR3aa: CASSDSASGDSGELFF
j_gene: TRBJ1-2; d_gene: TRBD1; abundance: -; v_gene: TRBV19; CDR3nt: TGTGCCAGTAGCCGGGGGACAGATTTCATCATCTATGGCTACACCTTC; CDR3aa: CASSRGTDFIIYGYTF
j_gene: TRBJ1-3; d_gene: -; abundance: -; v_gene: TRBV18; CDR3nt: TGTGCCAGCTCACAAGGGGACTCTGGAAACACCATATATTTT; CDR3aa: CASSQGDSGNTIYF
j_gene: TRBJ1-5; d_gene: -; abundance: -; v_gene: TRBV21-1; CDR3nt: TGTGCCAGCAGCAGAGGGAGGGAACACCTTCAGCCCCAGCATTTT; CDR3aa: CASSRGREHLQPQHF
j_gene: TRBJ1-2; d_gene: -; abundance: -; v_gene: TRBV19; CDR3nt: TGTGCCAGCCGGAGATCGGACTATGGCTACACCTTC; CDR3aa: CASRRSDYGYTF
j_gene: TRBJ1-5; d_gene: -; abundance: -; v_gene: TRBV19; CDR3nt: TGTGCCAGCCACTGGAGCGGGGATCAGCCCCAGCATTTT; CDR3aa: CASHWSGDQPQHF
j_gene: TRBJ1-6; d_gene: TRBD1; abundance: -; v_gene: TRBV28; CDR3nt: TGTGCCAGCAGTGGAAGACAGGGTAGCCTTAATTCACCCCTCCACTTT; CDR3aa: CASSGRQGSLNSPLHF
j_gene: TRBJ2-1; d_gene: TRBD1; abundance: -; v_gene: TRBV7-6; CDR3nt: TGTGCCAGCAGCTTCCGGACAGGGGGCTCCTACAATGAGCAGTTCTTC; CDR3aa: CASSFRTGGSYNEQFF
j_gene: TRBJ1-4; d_gene: TRBD1; abundance: -; v_gene: TRBV15; CDR3nt: TGTGCCACGACAGGGGATGAAAAACTGTTTTTT; CDR3aa: CATTGDEKLFF